The 10 T cell receptor beta chains reported below all come from one sample, sequenced in a study of cytomegalovirus exposure and HLA in healthy donors. The method was immunoSEQ multiplex PCR; TCRdb's version includes in-frame clones alone and lacks a portion of them. Of 50,000 or so clones in the sample, 90% to 95% were seen once. Sequencing was performed on PBMCs. The receptors originated from a man younger than 35 in good health and CMV-seronegative.

The V and J genes are TRBV29-1 and TRBJ2-1, with 11 bases lining up with TRBD2. Germline trimming cut 4 bases from V and 7 bases from J; bases unmatched to any gene: 12. The CDR3 is made up of 16 amino acids. Looked up from germline, CDR1 is SQVTM and CDR2 is ANQGSEA. CDR3 in DNA: TGCAGCGTTGCCTCGTCAAGGCTAGCGGGGGGAAATGAGCAGTTCTTC. Translation gives CSVASSRLAGGNEQFF.

CDR3 protein: CASSLVAVTGELFF. DNA for the CDR3: TGTGCCAGCAGTTTAGTCGCGGTCACCGGGGAGCTGTTTTTT. This chain links TRBV27 with TRBJ2-2; no clear D gene. The CDR3 runs to 14 residues. V lost 2 bases and J lost 4, with 8 bases in between. Germline CDR1 reads MNHEY; CDR2 reads SMNVEV (reference sequence).

This CDR3 reads CASSPRTQRSYEQYF. The CDR3 DNA follows: TGTGCCAGCAGCCCTCGCACACAACGCTCCTACGAGCAGTACTTC. The chain recombines TRBV7-2 with TRBJ2-7; D is unresolved. Trimming cost V 5 bases and J 0 bases, with 14 bases left between them. This CDR3 is 15 amino acids long. Germline-derived CDR1 and CDR2 are SGHTA and FQGNSA.

The genes are TRBV29-1 and TRBJ1-1; TRBD1 might be the D (6 bases). V gave up 5 bases and J gave up 1 base, with 11 bases separating them. The CDR3 has 13 residues. The V gene's germline CDR1 is SQVTM and CDR2 ANQGSEA. The CDR3 protein is CSVLDRSNTEAFF. The CDR3 nucleotides are TGCAGCGTTCTAGACAGGTCGAACACTGAAGCTTTCTTT.

This clone has a single count. The gene calls are TRBV15 and TRBJ2-7, with TRBD1 matching over 10 bases. The junction had 3 bases not matched to a gene; V was cut back by 3 bases and J by 4 bases. The length of the CDR3 is 14 residues. CDR1 and CDR2 from the germline V gene are LNHNV and YYDKDF (reference sequence). The CDR3 protein is CATSREGQGYEQYF. The CDR3 DNA is TGTGCCACCAGCAGGGAGGGACAGGGGTACGAGCAGTACTTC.

The V and J genes are TRBV5-6 and TRBJ2-7; 9 positions agree with TRBD2. The CDR3 contains 13 residues. Trimming cost V 4 bases and J 7 bases; bases outside gene matches: 6. Germline V gene data show CDR1 as SGHDT and CDR2 as YYEEEE. This CDR3 is CASSRSAGGEQYF. The CDR3 nucleotides read TGTGCCAGCAGCCGGTCGGCGGGAGGGGAGCAGTACTTC.

J is TRBJ1-1 and V is TRBV10-3; 8 bases are a match to TRBD1. The germline CDR1 and CDR2 sequences are ENHRY and SYGVKD. The CDR3 spans 16 residues. V shed 6 bases and J 1 base; nucleotides not matched to a gene: 10. The CDR3 nucleotides are TGTGCCATCAGGACGGACAGGGCTTCCCGGAACACTGAAGCTTTCTTT. Its translation: CAIRTDRASRNTEAFF.

V is TRBV4-3 and J is TRBJ2-7; D gene unclear. Germline-derived CDR1 and CDR2 are LGHNA and YSLEER. The V and J ends lost 0 bases and 6 bases respectively, with 15 bases between them. The length of the CDR3 is 15 residues. The CDR3 sequence: CASSQDVLVRGEQYF. The DNA for the CDR3 is TGCGCCAGCAGCCAAGATGTCCTCGTTAGAGGCGAGCAGTACTTC.

This clone has only one observation. The chain couples TRBV15 to TRBJ2-7, with D perhaps TRBD1 (5 bases). V was pared by 1 base and J by 6 bases, with 16 bases between. Germline values: CDR1 LNHNV, CDR2 YYDKDF (reference sequence). The CDR3 loop spans 15 amino acids. Written as DNA, the CDR3 is TGTGCCACCAGCAGAGGGACACTCCCCCCCTCCGAGCAGTACTTC. Protein sequence: CATSRGTLPPSEQYF.

This clone was seen a single time. The chain couples TRBV5-1 to TRBJ2-5, with D perhaps TRBD2 (6 bases). Per germline, CDR1 SGHRS and CDR2 YFSETQ. Trimming left V 1 base short and J 1 base short, with 14 bases between. CDR3 length: 16 amino acids. CDR3 amino acids: CASSLWAGGIQETQYF. The CDR3 bases are TGCGCCAGCAGCTTGTGGGCTGGGGGGATCCAAGAGACCCAGTACTTC.